Detailed here is one T cell receptor (beta chain). This entry is derived from a study of control samples from healthy donors and cancer patients. This CDR3 is built from 15 residues. V lost 0 bases and J 4 bases, leaving 11 bases between the germline ends. Germline V CDR1 and CDR2: KGHSH, LQKENI. Assay used: immunoSEQ multiplex PCR; TCRdb lists only in-frame clones, some missing. The repertoire holds some 130,000 clones, with approximately 94% as singletons. The chain links TRBV18 to TRBJ2-3, with D possibly being TRBD1 or TRBD2 (5 bases each). Material: PBMCs. The sequence came from a man aged 45-65 years with head and neck cancer. DNA for the CDR3: TGTGCCAGCTCACCACCGGGGGTAGCGTCAGATACGCAGTATTTT. It codes for CASSPPGVASDTQYF.